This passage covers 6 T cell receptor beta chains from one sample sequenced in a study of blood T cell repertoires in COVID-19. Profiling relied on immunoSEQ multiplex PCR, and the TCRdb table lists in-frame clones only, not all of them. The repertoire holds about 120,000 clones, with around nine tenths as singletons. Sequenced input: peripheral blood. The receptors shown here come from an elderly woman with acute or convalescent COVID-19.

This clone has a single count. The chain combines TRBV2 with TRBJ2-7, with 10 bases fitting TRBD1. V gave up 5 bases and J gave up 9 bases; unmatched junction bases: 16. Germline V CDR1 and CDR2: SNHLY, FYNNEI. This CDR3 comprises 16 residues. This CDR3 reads CASSLSLSGQGGRQYF. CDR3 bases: TGTGCCAGCAGTCTGTCCCTTAGCGGACAGGGGGGGCGGCAGTACTTC.

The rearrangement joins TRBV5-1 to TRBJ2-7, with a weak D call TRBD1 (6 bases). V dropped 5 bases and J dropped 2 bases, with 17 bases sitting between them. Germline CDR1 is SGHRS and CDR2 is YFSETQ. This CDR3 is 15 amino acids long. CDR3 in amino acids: CASRLSRGLTYEQYF. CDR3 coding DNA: TGCGCCAGCAGACTAAGCAGGGGCCTTACCTACGAGCAGTACTTC.

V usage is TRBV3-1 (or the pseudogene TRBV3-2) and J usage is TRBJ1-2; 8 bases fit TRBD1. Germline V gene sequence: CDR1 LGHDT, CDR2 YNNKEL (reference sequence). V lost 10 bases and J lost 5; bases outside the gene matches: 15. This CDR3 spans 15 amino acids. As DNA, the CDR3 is TGTGCCACCTCAAAAATCGACAGGGGAACATATGGCTACACCTTC. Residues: CATSKIDRGTYGYTF.

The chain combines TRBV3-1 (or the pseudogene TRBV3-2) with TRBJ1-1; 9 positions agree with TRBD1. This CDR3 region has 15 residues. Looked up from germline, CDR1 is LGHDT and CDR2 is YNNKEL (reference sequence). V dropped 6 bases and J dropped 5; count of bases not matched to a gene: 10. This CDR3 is CASSPYRTGETEAFF. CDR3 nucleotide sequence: TGTGCCAGCAGTCCCTACAGGACAGGGGAGACTGAAGCTTTCTTT.

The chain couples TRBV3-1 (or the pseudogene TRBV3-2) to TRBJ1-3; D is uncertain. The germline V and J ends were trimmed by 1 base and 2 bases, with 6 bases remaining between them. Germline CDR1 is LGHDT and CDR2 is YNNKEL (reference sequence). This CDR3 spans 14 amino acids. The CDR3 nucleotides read TGTGCCAGCAGCCAAGGGGCTACTGGAAACACCATATATTTT. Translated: CASSQGATGNTIYF.

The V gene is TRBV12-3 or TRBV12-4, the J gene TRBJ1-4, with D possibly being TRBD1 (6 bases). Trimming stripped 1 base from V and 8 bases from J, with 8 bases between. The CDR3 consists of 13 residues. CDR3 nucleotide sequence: TGTGCCAGCAGTTTAGGGCAGGGGGAAAAACTGTTTTTT. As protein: CASSLGQGEKLFF.